This passage covers 19 T cell receptor beta chains from one sample sequenced in a study of human T cells and chemical hapten exposure. Sample time point: pre-sensitization, week 0. As for treatment: therapeutic diphenylcyclopropenone sensitization with weekly scalp DPC. TCRdb processed the RACE reads anew with MiXCR; each CDR3 protein has one entry. The sample lists 150,000 to 200,000 distinct CDR3 sequences, just under 30% occurring once. The source was whole blood, collected in connection with sensitization to the hapten diphenylcyclopropenone (DPC). The receptor set was obtained from a woman under 40 with alopecia areata. Some clones in this sample may be carry-over from other donors' samples.

This clonotype was counted a few times. The chain recombines TRBV20-1 with TRBJ1-1; D uncertain. CDR3 length: 12 residues. CDR1 is DFQATT and CDR2 is SNEGSKA in the germline V gene (reference sequence). Trimming pared 5 bases from V and 7 bases from J, leaving 14 bases between. The DNA for the CDR3 is TGCAGTGCTGGTCCGTCGGGCGGTGAAGCTTTCTTT. It encodes CSAGPSGGEAFF.

The V and J genes are TRBV3-2 and TRBJ1-2; TRBD1, as called in the table, went unchecked against the DNA. TRBV3-2 is shown as a pseudogene. This CDR3 comprises 16 residues. The CDR3 loop is CASSQDDVAGNYGYTF. CDR3 sequence (DNA): TGTGCCAGCAGCCAAGACGACGTGGCAGGGAACTATGGCTACACCTTC.

The rearrangement links TRBV3-1 to TRBJ2-7, with TRBD2 as a possible D gene (6 bases). Trimming left V 2 bases short and J 6 bases short, with 17 bases between. CDR1 is LGHDT and CDR2 is YNNKEL in the germline V gene (reference sequence). This CDR3 is built from 15 residues. CDR3 sequence (DNA): TGTGCCAGCAGCCAATGGTACGGGAGTAAGAGCGAGCAGTACTTC. It specifies CASSQWYGSKSEQYF.

The chain employs TRBV29-1 and TRBJ1-1; 8 nucleotides align to TRBD1. The CDR3 is 11 amino acids. V trimming: 5 bases; J trimming: 8 bases; junction bases outside the gene matches: 4. Germline lookup yields CDR1 SQVTM and CDR2 ANQGSEA. The CDR3, as DNA: TGCAGCGTTTGGACAGGGCCAGAAGCTTTCTTT. It is translated as CSVWTGPEAFF.

This chain connects TRBV28 to TRBJ2-7; 9 nucleotides match TRBD1. The trim removed 4 bases at V and 0 bases at J, leaving 7 bases unmatched. This CDR3 comprises 16 residues. Per the germline V gene, CDR1 is MDHEN and CDR2 is SYDVKM. DNA of the CDR3: TGTGCCAGCAGTTCATTGGGACAGGGCAACTCCTACGAGCAGTACTTC. This gives the protein CASSSLGQGNSYEQYF. Using reference TRBV28 and TRBJ2-7 for the parts outside the CDR3, the full variable domain is DVKVTQSSRYLVKRTGEKVFLECVQDMDHENMFWYRQDPGLGLRLIYFSYDVKMKEKGDIPEGYSVSREKKERFSLILESASTNQTSMYLCASSSLGQGNSYEQYFGPGTRLTVT.

This clonotype was detected a few times. This chain joins TRBV10-2 and TRBJ2-3; no clear D. The CDR3 has 12 residues. Germline V gene data show CDR1 as WSHSY and CDR2 as SAAADI. V lost 7 bases and J 4 bases, leaving 9 bases between the germline ends. The CDR3 here is CASNVGSDTQYF. In DNA, the CDR3 is TGCGCCAGCAATGTTGGGTCAGATACGCAGTATTTT.

This rearrangement joins TRBV7-8 to TRBJ1-4; D may be TRBD1 (6 bases). The CDR3 covers 16 residues. The germline V gene encodes CDR1 SGHVS and CDR2 FQNEAQ. V was pared by 6 bases and J by 4 bases, with 18 bases between. In DNA form, the CDR3 reads TGTGCCAGCAGTTTAAGACTACAGGGTTTTAATGAAAAACTGTTTTTT. Encoded protein: CASSLRLQGFNEKLFF. Using reference TRBV7-8 and TRBJ1-4 for the parts outside the CDR3, the full variable domain is GAGVSQSPRYKVAKRGQDVALRCDPISGHVSLFWYQQALGQGPEFLTYFQNEAQLDKSGLPSDRFFAERPEGSVSTLKIQRTQQEDSAVYLCASSLRLQGFNEKLFFGSGTQLSVL.

CDR3 sequence reads: CASSASLWKNEQFF. The CDR3, as DNA: TGTGCCAGCAGCGCCTCCCTATGGAAAAATGAGCAGTTCTTC. V is TRBV7-2 and J is TRBJ2-1; D is undetermined. The CDR3 has 14 amino acids. Per germline, CDR1 SGHTA and CDR2 FQGNSA. V was clipped by 5 bases and J by 7 bases, with 15 bases between them.

The CDR3 DNA follows: TGTGCCATCAGTCAGACGGTAAACACTGAAGCTTTCTTT. It translates to CAISQTVNTEAFF. The chain couples TRBV10-3 to TRBJ1-1, with unresolved D. Trimming left V 5 bases short and J 2 bases short, with 9 bases between. CDR1 is ENHRY, CDR2 SYGVKD, per germline. This CDR3 comprises 13 residues.

The sample holds a few counts of this clonotype. This chain links TRBV11-3 with TRBJ1-1; D not certain. CDR1 and CDR2 (germline): SGHNT, YENEEA. CDR3 size: 13 residues. V was cut by 5 bases and J by 0 bases, with 7 bases left in between. The CDR3 sequence: CASSSLLNTEAFF. Here the CDR3 DNA reads TGTGCCAGCAGCAGCCTCCTGAACACTGAAGCTTTCTTT.

This clonotype turned up a few times. The J gene is TRBJ1-6, the V gene TRBV12-3 or TRBV12-4, with no clear D. The CDR3 has 14 residues. The V and J ends lost 6 bases and 7 bases respectively, with 13 bases between them. CDR3 bases: TGTGCCAGCAGAGCTGAGTTTGGGAATTCACCCCTCCACTTT. This translates into CASRAEFGNSPLHF.

This clonotype was picked up a small number of times. This sequence joins TRBV4-1 and TRBJ2-2, with 7 bases fitting TRBD1. Looked up from germline, CDR1 is MGHRA and CDR2 is YSYEKL. The trim removed 5 bases at V and 3 bases at J, leaving 3 bases unmatched. This CDR3 is 14 amino acids long. The CDR3 spells CASSRQGDTGELFF. CDR3 nucleotides: TGCGCCAGCAGCAGACAGGGAGACACCGGGGAGCTGTTTTTT.

The chain carries TRBV5-1 and TRBJ1-1; the D is unclear. V was shortened by 0 bases and J by 4 bases, with 10 bases between the two germline ends. The CDR3 sequence is 14 residues long. Germline V gene data show CDR1 as SGHRS and CDR2 as YFSETQ. For the CDR3, the DNA is TGCGCCAGCAGCTTGGGACTCGAGACCACTGAAGCTTTCTTT. As protein: CASSLGLETTEAFF.

This chain connects TRBV20-1 to TRBJ2-7; a weak D match, TRBD2 (5 bases). This CDR3 has 15 residues. Germline-derived CDR1 and CDR2 are DFQATT and SNEGSKA (reference sequence). Trimming left V 7 bases short and J 4 bases short, with 23 bases between. This CDR3 reads CSGAPLGADFYEQYF. The CDR3 DNA sequence: TGCAGTGGTGCCCCTCTCGGTGCGGACTTTTACGAGCAGTACTTC.

This clonotype was counted only a few times. V and J are TRBV29-1 and TRBJ1-1; 10 positions match TRBD1. This CDR3 has 12 amino acids. Germline V CDR1 and CDR2: SQVTM, ANQGSEA. V lost 6 bases, J lost 3 bases, and 1 base stayed unmatched. CDR3 sequence reads: CSVGTGDTEAFF. The CDR3 DNA reads as TGCAGCGTCGGGACAGGGGACACTGAAGCTTTCTTT.

The chain is built from TRBV4-2 and TRBJ2-5; D unclear. The CDR3 runs 14 residues. V shed 1 base and J shed 2 bases, with 8 bases lying between them. CDR1 is LGHNA and CDR2 is YNFKEQ in the germline V gene. The CDR3 here is CASSQAQRQETQYF. CDR3 coding DNA: TGTGCCAGCAGCCAAGCCCAGAGGCAAGAGACCCAGTACTTC.

This chain connects TRBV2 to TRBJ2-1; the D gene is possibly TRBD2 (6 bases). This CDR3 has 15 residues. Germline V CDR1 and CDR2: SNHLY, FYNNEI. Trimming removed 4 bases at V and 7 bases at J, with 17 bases between. CDR3 sequence reads: CASSGIMWAGNEQFF. For the CDR3, the DNA is TGTGCCAGCAGTGGTATTATGTGGGCGGGAAATGAGCAGTTCTTC.

In its sample, this clonotype was seen a few times. The V call is TRBV4-2, the J call TRBJ1-5; D ambiguous. The CDR3 is 15 residues long. Germline V CDR1 and CDR2: LGHNA, YNFKEQ. Trimming removed 0 bases at V and 1 base at J, with 7 bases between. In DNA, the CDR3 is TGTGCCAGCAGCCAAGAGCTCCAGAGCAATCAGCCCCAGCATTTT. Encoded protein: CASSQELQSNQPQHF.

The rearrangement joins TRBV9 to TRBJ2-1; TRBD1 matches 7 bases. Germline V lookup: CDR1 SGDLS, CDR2 YYNGEE. There are 15 residues in the CDR3. V was pared by 2 bases and J by 4 bases, with 6 bases of the junction left unmatched. CDR3 loop: CASSVRDRAYNEQFF. As DNA, the CDR3 is TGTGCCAGCAGCGTCCGGGACAGAGCTTACAATGAGCAGTTCTTC. Full variable domain (remainder filled in from reference TRBV9 and TRBJ2-1): DSGVTQTPKHLITATGQRVTLRCSPRSGDLSVYWYQQSLDQGLQFLIQYYNGEERAKGNILERFSAQQFPDLHSELNLSSLELGDSALYFCASSVRDRAYNEQFFGPGTRLTVL.